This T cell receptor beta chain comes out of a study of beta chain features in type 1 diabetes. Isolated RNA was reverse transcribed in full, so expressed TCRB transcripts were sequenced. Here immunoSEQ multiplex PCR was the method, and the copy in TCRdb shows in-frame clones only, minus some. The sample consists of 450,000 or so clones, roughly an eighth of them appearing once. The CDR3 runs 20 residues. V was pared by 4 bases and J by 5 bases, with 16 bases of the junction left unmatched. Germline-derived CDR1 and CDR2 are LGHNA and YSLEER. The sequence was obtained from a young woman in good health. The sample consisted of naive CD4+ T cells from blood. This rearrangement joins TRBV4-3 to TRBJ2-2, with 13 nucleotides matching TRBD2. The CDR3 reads CASSPKSPGLAGRRTGELFF. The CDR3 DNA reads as TGCGCCAGCAGCCCTAAATCTCCGGGACTAGCGGGACGGCGGACCGGGGAGCTGTTTTTT.